The 14 T cell receptor beta chains below all came from one sample that was sequenced in a study of T-cell reconstitution after alpha-beta-depleted transplantation in children (dated by TCRdb to the mid-2010s). What the treatment or condition label conveys for this sample: allogeneic hematopoietic cell transplantation with graft depleted of TCRalphabeta T cells and CD19 B cells. The library was generated by PCR. The run used an Illumina HiSeq 2500. TCR library preparation used molecular barcoding, with unique molecular identifiers applied to normalize quantification of the TCRbeta repertoire. The public reads were quality trimmed at Q25 with fastp and then assembled into clones with MiXCR by TCRdb, keeping productive beta chains. Each entry merges the rows of one CDR3 protein and shows their most common DNA and genes. Across this sample there are fewer than 700,000 distinct CDR3 sequences, with 20% to 25% seen only once. Of the sample, roughly 14% is held by the ten largest clones.

Here the sequenced sample was PBMCs, mostly from graft donor cells, taken 360 days after TCRalphabeta/CD19-depleted stem cell transplant. These receptor sequences come from a boy younger than two who had a stem cell transplant for acute myeloid leukemia, so the T cells may come from the graft donor.

The chain links TRBV19 to TRBJ2-1; D not resolved. Deletions cut 5 bases from V and 0 bases from J, with 14 bases between. The germline V gene has CDR1 LNHDA and CDR2 SQIVND (reference sequence). The CDR3 extends over 16 amino acids. The CDR3 region is CASSFQTWVSYNEQFF. Here the CDR3 DNA reads TGTGCCAGTAGTTTCCAGACGTGGGTCTCCTACAATGAGCAGTTCTTC.

This clonotype was detected only a few times. This chain links TRBV4-1 with TRBJ2-1; D perhaps matches TRBD1 (5 bases). The germline V gene encodes CDR1 MGHRA and CDR2 YSYEKL. With 0 bases removed from V and 6 bases from J, the gap between germline ends came to 18 bases. CDR3 length: 17 amino acids. DNA for the CDR3: TGCGCCAGCAGCCAAGATGCCGCAGGGTTCAGGAGCAATGAGCAGTTCTTC. Protein product: CASSQDAAGFRSNEQFF.

This clonotype was observed many times. The chain joins TRBV11-2 to TRBJ2-4, with D possibly being TRBD1 (5 bases). The V gene's germline CDR1 is SGHAT and CDR2 FQNNGV. V was trimmed by 2 bases and J by 0 bases, leaving 8 bases between them. The CDR3 is 15 amino acids. Here the CDR3 DNA reads TGTGCCAGCAGCTTACAGGGAAGAGCCAAAAACATTCAGTACTTC. Protein: CASSLQGRAKNIQYF.

This clonotype has more than one count but fewer than ten. The chain joins TRBV7-2 to TRBJ2-3, with 8 bases identical to TRBD2. The CDR3 is made up of 16 amino acids. Trimming took 0 bases from V and 2 from J; bases not matched to a gene: 4. Germline lookup yields CDR1 SGHTA and CDR2 FQGNSA. The CDR3 here is CASSLASGAPTDTQYF. The CDR3 nucleotides read TGTGCCAGCAGCTTAGCTAGCGGGGCACCCACAGATACGCAGTATTTT. Complete variable domain (other parts from reference TRBV7-2 and TRBJ2-3): GAGVSQSPSNKVTEKGKDVELRCDPISGHTALYWYRQSLGQGLEFLIYFQGNSAPDKSGLPSDRFSAERTGGSVSTLTIQRTQQEDSAVYLCASSLASGAPTDTQYFGPGTRLTVL.

This clonotype has ten or more counts. V is TRBV3-1 and J is TRBJ2-2; 8 nucleotides line up with TRBD1. Germline V lookup: CDR1 LGHDT, CDR2 YNNKEL (reference sequence). CDR3 length: 17 residues. The V segment lost 3 bases and the J segment 4 bases; nucleotides outside the gene matches: 10. CDR3: CASSQGGGTGPTGELFF. The CDR3 nucleotides read TGTGCCAGCAGCCAGGGAGGCGGGACAGGCCCCACCGGGGAGCTGTTTTTT.

This clonotype was recorded at least ten times. The rearrangement uses TRBV20-1 and TRBJ2-3; no firm D call. The CDR3 is 13 residues long. The V end was cut by 3 bases, the J end by 2 bases, with 9 bases between. The germline CDR1 and CDR2 sequences are DFQATT and SNEGSKA (reference sequence). The CDR3 nucleotides read TGCAGTGCTAGGGGATCGGACACAGATACGCAGTATTTT. Amino acids: CSARGSDTDTQYF.

This clonotype occurred a few times. V gene TRBV25-1 combines with J gene TRBJ1-4; possible D gene TRBD1, 5 bases. Trimming stripped 1 base from V and 7 bases from J, with 13 bases between. Germline assignment: CDR1 MGHDK and CDR2 SYGVNS. The CDR3 contains 15 residues. CDR3 amino acids: CASSEWETDIEKLFF. CDR3 DNA sequence: TGTGCCAGCAGTGAATGGGAGACAGACATTGAAAAACTGTTTTTT. Supplemented by reference TRBV25-1 and TRBJ1-4, the full variable domain reads EADIYQTPRYLVIGTGKKITLECSQTMGHDKMYWYQQDPGMELHLIHYSYGVNSTEKGDLSSESTVSRIRTEHFPLTLESARPSHTSQYLCASSEWETDIEKLFFGSGTQLSVL.

This clonotype has just a few counts. The CDR3 loop is CAISDGGGEGNQPQHF. CDR3 coding DNA: TGTGCCATCAGTGATGGCGGGGGCGAGGGCAATCAGCCCCAGCATTTT. The rearrangement links TRBV10-3 to TRBJ1-5, with D perhaps TRBD1 (6 bases). CDR3 length equals 16 residues. V shed 3 bases and J shed 2 bases, with 14 bases lying between them. Germline V CDR1 and CDR2: ENHRY, SYGVKD.

This clonotype was detected ten times or more. The chain couples TRBV6-5 to TRBJ1-1; D uncertain. The V and J ends lost 7 bases and 4 bases respectively, with 13 bases between them. From germline, CDR1 is MNHEY and CDR2 SVGAGI. There are 13 residues in the CDR3. The CDR3 DNA follows: TGTGCCAGCATCGACACCCCGGTCACTGAAGCTTTCTTT. Its translation is CASIDTPVTEAFF.

A word on this clonotype: Just one base apart from a much larger clone, this may be a read error. The rearrangement uses TRBV11-2 and TRBJ2-1; D is uncertain. The V gene lost 2 bases and the J gene lost 6 bases, with 5 bases spanning the gap. This CDR3 has 12 residues. The germline gives CDR1 SGHAT, CDR2 FQNNGV. The CDR3 region is CASSLRINEQFF. In nucleotides, the CDR3 is TGTGCCAGCAGCTTACGTATCAATGAGCAGTTCTTC.

This rearrangement joins TRBV5-1 to TRBJ2-1, with D possibly being TRBD1 (6 bases). This CDR3 has 15 residues. Germline V lookup: CDR1 SGHRS, CDR2 YFSETQ. V was cut by 3 bases and J by 8 bases, with 18 bases left in between. The CDR3 sequence: CASSSHRELHDEQFF. The CDR3 coding sequence is TGCGCCAGCAGCTCCCACAGGGAACTACACGATGAGCAGTTCTTC.

In this sample, this clonotype turned up many times. The chain is built from TRBV20-1 and TRBJ2-7; weak D call: TRBD1 (6 bases). This CDR3 is 11 amino acids long. V was clipped by 1 base and J by 6 bases, with 7 bases between them. Germline CDR1 and CDR2: DFQATT and SNEGSKA (reference sequence). In DNA, the CDR3 is TGCAGTGCTAGAGTGGGGGCCGAGCAGTACGTC. Translated, it gives CSARVGAEQYV.

By its share, this clonotype is medium-sized (0.01 to 0.1%). The chain links TRBV29-1 to TRBJ2-5, with a weak D call TRBD1 (5 bases). The germline CDR1 and CDR2 sequences are SQVTM and ANQGSEA. Trimming took off 7 bases at V and 0 bases at J, with 9 bases between the two ends. CDR3 length: 12 residues. The CDR3 region has the DNA TGCAGCGCGCGGACACACCAAGAGACCCAGTACTTC. Amino acids: CSARTHQETQYF.

This rearrangement joins TRBV7-9 to TRBJ2-1; D gene ambiguous. Germline-derived CDR1 and CDR2 are SEHNR and FQNEAQ (reference sequence). The CDR3 runs to 13 residues. The ends were cut back, 6 bases at V and 2 bases at J, with 8 bases in the middle. The CDR3 sequence is CASRVNAYNEQFF. The CDR3 coding sequence is TGTGCCAGCAGAGTCAACGCCTACAATGAGCAGTTCTTC.